This T cell receptor (beta chain) was identified during a study of regulatory T cells in long-lasting Graves disease. This clonotype showed up just a few times. Its matching antigen is unknown. The V and J ends lost 4 bases and 0 bases respectively, with 9 bases between them. Germline lookup yields CDR1 DFQATT and CDR2 SNEGSKA (reference sequence). This CDR3 contains 13 residues. PBMC-derived RNA was used for the TCR library. As a group, patients came from one endocrinology department in Xi'an, China. Study-level results: TRBV28, TRBJ1-2 and TRBJ2-5 were favored in persistent disease. The study found lower TCR diversity in persistent Graves' patients than in newly diagnosed ones.

TCRdb passed the reads through MiXCR, listing each CDR3 protein once. The sample holds 1,800 or so distinct CDR3 sequences, roughly 53% seen once. This receptor was taken from a human donor with Graves disease. The sample was peripheral blood mononuclear cells (PBMCs), taken with antithyroid drug treatment, in newly diagnosed or persistent Graves disease (not recorded which). V usage is TRBV20-1 and J usage is TRBJ2-5; D is unresolved. CDR3 in DNA: TGCAGTGCTACCGGCGGAGACCAAGAGACCCAGTACTTC. Translated: CSATGGDQETQYF.